This paragraph reports one T cell receptor beta chain. The antigen is not known. The data were taken from a study of T cell responses to AZD1222 COVID-19 vaccine. The study, taken as a whole, reports: Clonal diversity may have been underestimated, and the donors were mostly white British, with more females than males.

Only in-frame clones appear in the TCRdb table, and some are missing; sequencing was by immunoSEQ multiplex PCR. The sample holds around 90,000 clones; approximately 83% are singletons and the top ten take approximately 6%. This CDR3 region has 16 residues. Trimming removed 0 bases at V and 5 bases at J, with 14 bases between. The V gene's germline CDR1 is SGHTS and CDR2 YDEGEE. This sequence was found in an adult in good health. Source: peripheral blood, taken on day 0 of AZD1222 vaccination. The J gene is TRBJ2-2, the V gene TRBV5-8; D uncertain. The CDR3 region has the DNA TGTGCCAGCAGCTTGGGGCCACCGAGATGGACCGGGGAGCTGTTTTTT. It is translated as CASSLGPPRWTGELFF. Drawing the rest from reference TRBV5-8 and TRBJ2-2, the complete variable domain is EAGVTQSPTHLIKTRGQQATLRCSPISGHTSVYWYQQALGLGLQFLLWYDEGEERNRGNFPPRFSGRQFPNYSSELNVNALELEDSALYLCASSLGPPRWTGELFFGEGSRLTVL.